This T cell receptor beta chain is from a study of T cells in localized non-small cell lung cancer. Findings and limits, study-wide: Adjacent lung tissue had a median 57 of the top 100 clones found in the tumor. The highest T cell clonality was in uninvolved adjacent lung, above tumor. In the blood, greater T cell density corresponded to longer overall survival.

Details on this clone: Its antigen is not identified.

Some clones are missing from TCRdb's copy, which holds only in-frame ones; the method was immunoSEQ multiplex PCR. Among roughly 40,000 clones listed, 65% to 90% were seen once. Sequencing used PBMCs, obtained before any cancer treatment. This clonotype was sampled from a man aged 35 to 69 with stage II lung adenocarcinoma.

CDR3 sequence (DNA): TGTGCCAGTAGTATCGGGAGGGGTGGTCAGCCCCAGCATTTT. Translated: CASSIGRGGQPQHF. The V call is TRBV19, the J call TRBJ1-5; D perhaps matches TRBD1 (5 bases). The germline gives CDR1 LNHDA, CDR2 SQIVND (reference sequence). The CDR3 covers 14 residues. Trimming left V 3 bases short and J 6 bases short, with 12 bases between.